The entry below describes one T cell receptor beta chain. This clonotype came up many times. Its recognized antigen is unknown. No qualities accompany the bases; no much larger clone lies one base away. From the cysteine up to the phenylalanine, the CDR3 has a length of 15 residues. The sequence is cut down to CDR3 DNA, 45 bases in frame from base 1. CDR1 and CDR2 are read off the germline V gene as MNHNS and SASEGT. V sheds 5 bases and J sheds 2 bases, leaving 10 bases between their ends. This specimen comes from a study of T cells in Graves' hyperthyroidism and ophthalmopathy (dated by TCRdb to between 2018 and 2021). For the study in its entirety: Peripheral blood was sampled at the time of initial diagnosis, prior to any treatment. To identify TCR V-J signatures that set the groups apart, the researchers used a discovery cohort of more than 95 patients, made up of 40 to 45 with Graves' ophthalmopathy and some 60 with stable Graves' hyperthyroidism. Whether ophthalmopathy could be predicted prospectively was tested in an independent validation cohort made up of about 20 hyperthyroidism patients plus 17 patients who later progressed to ophthalmopathy. For training and testing, the 80 to 100 patients in the discovery cohort were randomly divided in a 7:3 ratio. In addition, the study compared T-cell repertoires in thyroid tissue and in blood from 6 or 7 Graves' hyperthyroidism patients. After blood sampling, hyperthyroidism patients were treated with methimazole at a starting dose of 30 mg daily, and ophthalmopathy patients were treated with high-dose intravenous methylprednisolone. The paper describes TCR Vbeta CDR3 sequencing of fewer than 150 peripheral blood samples, made up of 43 ophthalmopathy patients, 70 to 75 hyperthyroidism patients and 17 progressor patients. The full study reports these points: Sample size was not statistically predetermined, and blinding of investigators to group allocation was not performed. Most expanded thyroid clonotypes (frequency above 0.001) were also detected in blood, a finding suggesting that blood repertoires may reflect thyroid immune responses. In validation, the model predicted progression to ophthalmopathy a median of roughly 6.1 months before onset, with 70% to 71% sensitivity and 72.22% specificity. A 13 V-J signature model separated ophthalmopathy from stable hyperthyroidism, with approximately 86% sensitivity and 81.08% specificity in cross-validation and 80%/75% in testing.

The TCR beta CDR3 regions were amplified from the RNA transcripts. A first-round RT-PCR of the TCR CDR3 used the HTBI primer set with the Qiagen OneStep RT-PCR kit. Libraries were constructed in a second round of multiplex PCR, after which size selection and purification were carried out. The libraries were sequenced on an Illumina HiSeq2000 using paired-end 100 bp reads. The original pipeline was this. SOAPnuke was used to process the raw data, removing reads that contained adapters or uncalled bases, had a mean Phred below 15, or lacked an exact match to the constant primer or identifier. High-quality paired reads were merged with COPE v1.2.5, and unique nucleotide sequences were defined as clonotypes. MiTCR v1.1 was used to align clonotypes to the IMGT TRBV, TRBD and TRBJ reference segments. The analysis was restricted to V-J combinations with a frequency above 0.0001, which together covered about 99% of the repertoires. A TCS score was defined as the ratio between F50 (clonal expansion) and ExV (chaos), using BLOSUM62-based TCRdist between CDR3 peptides within each V-J. Welch's t-statistics and random forest reduced 500 to 650 V-J features to 10 to 15, which were used in a naive Bayes classifier (R e1071). TCRdb trimmed public reads at Q25 via fastp, called clones via MiXCR and kept in-frame beta chains. For every CDR3 protein sequence, its rows merge into one entry that carries the most common genes and DNA. These V and J calls originate from TCRdb's pipeline instead of the authors' own analysis. Here the sample has about 500,000 distinct CDR3 sequences; approximately 17% occur a single time. Roughly 15% of the sample is in the top ten clones.

In the ophthalmopathy patients, disease was moderately to severely active, with a Clinical Activity Score of 3 or more, a NOSPECS grade of 4 or more, and a duration of less than 3 months. The study excluded patients with uncontrolled infections, other autoimmune diseases, pregnancy or lactation. Clinical symptoms, serum thyroxine and TRAb, thyroid ultrasound, and orbital computed tomography formed the basis for the diagnoses. PBMCs were isolated from more than 9 ml of fresh peripheral blood by Ficoll-Paque density gradient centrifugation. Total RNA was extracted using Trizol reagent, and RNA quality was assessed on an Agilent 2100 Bioanalyzer.

Sequencing was carried out using blood. The source of this sequence is a woman younger than 30 with Graves' ophthalmopathy. This chain joins TRBV6-1 to TRBJ2-6; matching of 5 bases hints at TRBD1 as the D gene. In nucleotides, the sequence is TGTGCCAGCAGTTCGCGCAGGGCTGGGGCCAACGTCCTGACTTTC. This translates into CASSSRRAGANVLTF.